One and the same sample provided the 18 T cell receptor beta chains below, sequenced in a study of cytomegalovirus exposure and HLA in healthy donors (dated by TCRdb to the late 2010s). The method behind the library was the immunoSEQ multiplex PCR assay. What TCRdb holds here is the immuneACCESS table cut down to in-frame rearrangements. Part of the clones is not present; checked against another copy, under half of the missing clones reflect an unresolved V gene, and the others are unexplained. Counted in this sample were 150,000 to 200,000 clones; about 96% of them appeared once. About 0.89% of the sample lies in the top ten. Sample: PBMCs. The receptors derive from a young woman in good health and CMV-seronegative.

The count of this clone is one. The V gene is TRBV4-3, the J gene TRBJ1-1, with TRBD1 identical over 8 bases. CDR3 length: 15 residues. Germline V gene data show CDR1 as LGHNA and CDR2 as YSLEER. J lost 7 bases, V lost 0 bases, and 7 bases had no gene match. The CDR3 spells CASSQDPDRVREAFF. CDR3 nucleotides: TGCGCCAGCAGCCAAGACCCGGACAGGGTCCGTGAAGCTTTCTTT.

This clone was detected once. V gene TRBV7-9 combines with J gene TRBJ2-7; D perhaps matches TRBD1 (5 bases). The length of the CDR3 is 13 residues. The V and J ends lost 10 bases and 4 bases respectively, with 17 bases between them. The germline gives CDR1 SEHNR, CDR2 FQNEAQ (reference sequence). The CDR3 region has the DNA TGTGCCACCCAGGGTCTAACAATTTACGAGCAGTACTTC. Protein product: CATQGLTIYEQYF.

The chain is built from TRBV4-1 and TRBJ1-1; maybe TRBD1 (6 bases). Germline V lookup: CDR1 MGHRA, CDR2 YSYEKL. Trimming cost V 8 bases and J 1 base, with 11 bases left between them. CDR3 length: 13 amino acids. For the CDR3, the DNA is TGCGCCAGCCGGGACATACAGAACACTGAAGCTTTCTTT. Residues: CASRDIQNTEAFF.

The chain links TRBV2 to TRBJ1-6; D remains ambiguous. V was trimmed by 6 bases and J by 0 bases, leaving 9 bases between them. CDR1 is SNHLY, CDR2 FYNNEI, per germline. The CDR3 has 15 residues. Here the CDR3 DNA reads TGTGCCAGCAGCGAGATTAGCTCCTATAATTCACCCCTCCACTTT. Protein sequence: CASSEISSYNSPLHF.

V gene TRBV15 combines with J gene TRBJ2-7, with D possibly matching TRBD2 (5 bases). V shed 2 bases and J shed 2 bases, with 16 bases lying between them. CDR1 LNHNV and CDR2 YYDKDF come from the germline V gene (reference sequence). This CDR3 is 16 amino acids long. This CDR3 is CATSRPTPTGTYEQYF. The CDR3 region has the DNA TGTGCCACCAGCAGACCTACTCCGACCGGGACCTACGAGCAGTACTTC. Variable domain in full (rest from reference TRBV15 and TRBJ2-7): DAMVIQNPRYQVTQFGKPVTLSCSQTLNHNVMYWYQQKSSQAPKLLFHYYDKDFNNEADTPDNFQSRRPNTSFCFLDIRSPGLGDTAMYLCATSRPTPTGTYEQYFGPGTRLTVT.

The CDR3 coding sequence is TGTGCCAGCAGCGTACCTGACAGGGAAGTTGGCTACACCTTC. This sequence encodes CASSVPDREVGYTF. This chain links TRBV9 with TRBJ1-2; 7 positions match TRBD1. CDR3 length: 14 amino acids. Germline CDR1 SGDLS, CDR2 YYNGEE. With 1 base clipped from V and 7 bases from J, the junction kept 7 bases outside the gene matches.

The CDR3 spells CASSPGVLAGGPLAKNIQYF. In nucleotides, the CDR3 is TGTGCCAGCAGCCCGGGGGTACTAGCGGGGGGGCCGCTAGCCAAAAACATTCAGTACTTC. V gene TRBV7-8 combines with J gene TRBJ2-4; the match to TRBD2 covers 13 bases. This CDR3 spans 20 amino acids. V was pared by 5 bases and J by 0 bases, with 13 bases of the junction left unmatched. Per the germline V gene, CDR1 is SGHVS and CDR2 is FQNEAQ.

The rearrangement links TRBV9 to TRBJ1-5; 10 nucleotides agree with TRBD1. CDR3 size: 16 residues. Per the germline V gene, CDR1 is SGDLS and CDR2 is YYNGEE. V lost 3 bases and J lost 0; bases outside the gene matches: 3. The CDR3 nucleotides read TGTGCCAGCAGCGAGGGGACAGGGGATAGCAATCAGCCCCAGCATTTT. Amino acids: CASSEGTGDSNQPQHF.

This sequence joins TRBV5-4 and TRBJ2-2; the D gene is possibly TRBD2 (5 bases). The CDR3 has 16 residues. From germline, CDR1 is SGHNT and CDR2 YYREEE (reference sequence). V was clipped by 0 bases and J by 5 bases, with 14 bases between them. The DNA for the CDR3 is TGTGCCAGCAGCTTGGCCCCTATACTAGGAACCGGGGAGCTGTTTTTT. This gives the protein CASSLAPILGTGELFF. The variable domain in full, completed from reference TRBV5-4 and TRBJ2-2, reads ETGVTQSPTHLIKTRGQQVTLRCSSQSGHNTVSWYQQALGQGPQFIFQYYREEENGRGNFPPRFSGLQFPNYSSELNVNALELDDSALYLCASSLAPILGTGELFFGEGSRLTVL.

The chain is built from TRBV9 and TRBJ1-2; weak D call: TRBD1 (5 bases). The germline V and J ends were trimmed by 1 base and 4 bases, with 11 bases remaining between them. Germline V gene sequence: CDR1 SGDLS, CDR2 YYNGEE. CDR3 length: 14 residues. The CDR3 sequence is CASSVRGAGYGYTF. CDR3 DNA: TGTGCCAGCAGCGTACGCGGGGCTGGCTATGGCTACACCTTC.

The chain links TRBV9 to TRBJ2-7, with TRBD1 matching 8 bases. The CDR3 contains 14 residues. The V gene's germline CDR1 is SGDLS and CDR2 YYNGEE. J gave up 2 bases and V 4 bases, and 5 bases lay outside the gene matches. The CDR3 coding sequence is TGTGCCAGCAGCCCGGGACAGGCAACCTACGAGCAGTACTTC. It translates to CASSPGQATYEQYF.

The chain joins TRBV4-3 to TRBJ2-2, with 10 bases lining up with TRBD1. Germline V gene lookup returns CDR1 LGHNA and CDR2 YSLEER. J was trimmed by 6 bases and V by 0 bases; bases with no gene match: 4. CDR3 length: 16 amino acids. As DNA, the CDR3 is TGCGCCAGCAGCCAAGATTTAGGACAGGGGGCCGGGGAGCTGTTTTTT. Protein: CASSQDLGQGAGELFF.

A single count supports this clone. The chain links TRBV6-5 to TRBJ2-3; D unresolved. V lost 10 bases, J lost 2 bases, and 13 bases lay in between. The CDR3 runs 13 residues. Germline assignment: CDR1 MNHEY and CDR2 SVGAGI. CDR3 nucleotide sequence: TGTGCCACCCACCTACCTTACACAGATACGCAGTATTTT. Translation: CATHLPYTDTQYF.

The chain carries TRBV6-1 and TRBJ2-5, with TRBD2 as a possible D gene (6 bases). The ends were cut back, 2 bases at V and 8 bases at J, with 24 bases in the middle. In germline, CDR1 is MNHNS, CDR2 SASEGT. CDR3 length equals 17 residues. The CDR3 sequence is CASSERLGGGRLGTQYF. CDR3 bases: TGTGCCAGCAGTGAACGGTTGGGCGGAGGGAGGTTGGGTACCCAGTACTTC.

This clone came up once. One junction end does not reproduce the germline sequence, and a read error may be involved. The chain joins TRBV7-7 to TRBJ2-5; no definite D call. This CDR3 is 14 amino acids long. CDR1 and CDR2 (germline): SSHAT, FNYEAQ (reference sequence). The CDR3 here is CASSLEAGQETQYF. As DNA, the CDR3 is TGTGCTAGCAGCTTAGAGGCAGGCCAAGAGACCCAGTACTTC.

V usage is TRBV27 and J usage is TRBJ2-4; D unresolved. This CDR3 comprises 16 residues. The V gene's germline CDR1 is MNHEY and CDR2 SMNVEV (reference sequence). The V end lost 3 bases, the J end lost 0 bases, and 12 bases lay between the germline ends. CDR3 sequence reads: CASSLTLSIAKNIQYF. The DNA for the CDR3 is TGTGCCAGCAGTTTGACACTTTCCATAGCCAAAAACATTCAGTACTTC.

V usage is TRBV6-5 and J usage is TRBJ1-4; maybe TRBD1 (6 bases). Germline values: CDR1 MNHEY, CDR2 SVGAGI. The CDR3 length is 15 residues. V was trimmed by 2 bases and J by 8 bases, leaving 15 bases between them. In nucleotides, the CDR3 is TGTGCCAGCAGTTACGACGGGACATCTCACGAAAAACTGTTTTTT. This gives the protein CASSYDGTSHEKLFF.

The rearrangement joins TRBV11-2 to TRBJ2-7; possibly TRBD2 for D (6 bases). Between the trimmed V and J ends, which lost 4 bases and 7 bases, there was a span of 20 bases. Looked up from germline, CDR1 is SGHAT and CDR2 is FQNNGV. The length of the CDR3 is 15 residues. CDR3 nucleotides: TGTGCCAGCAGCTCCGGGGGACTTACCACGTCAGAGCAGTACTTC. Translating it yields CASSSGGLTTSEQYF.